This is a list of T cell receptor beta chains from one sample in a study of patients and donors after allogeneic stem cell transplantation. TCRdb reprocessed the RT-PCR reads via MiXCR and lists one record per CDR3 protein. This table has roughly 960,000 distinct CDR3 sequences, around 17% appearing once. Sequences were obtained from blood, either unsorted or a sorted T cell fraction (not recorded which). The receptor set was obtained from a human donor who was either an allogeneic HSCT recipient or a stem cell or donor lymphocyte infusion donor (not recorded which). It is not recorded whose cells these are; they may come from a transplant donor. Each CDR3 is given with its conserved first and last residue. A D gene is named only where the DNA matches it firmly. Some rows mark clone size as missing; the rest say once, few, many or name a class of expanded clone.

DNA: TGCAGCGTTGAAGCCGGGACAGGGGCCAACGTCCTGACTTTC
CDR3: CSVEAGTGANVLTF
J: TRBJ2-6
V: TRBV29-1
D: NA
size: NA

DNA: TGTGCCACCAGTGACCCTAGGGAGTACCAAGAGACCCAGTACTTC
CDR3: CATSDPREYQETQYF
J: TRBJ2-5
V: TRBV24-1
D: NA
size: NA

DNA: TGTGCCTGGAGTCCTCGTCAATACAATGAGCAGTTCTTC
CDR3: CAWSPRQYNEQFF
J: TRBJ2-1
V: TRBV30
D: NA
size: NA

DNA: TGTGCCAGCAGTGGCAAGGGCACTGAAGCTTTCTTT
CDR3: CASSGKGTEAFF
J: TRBJ1-1
V: TRBV6-1
D: NA
size: many

DNA: TGCGCCAGCAGGTCCCCTAACAGGGACTATGGCTACACCTTC
CDR3: CASRSPNRDYGYTF
J: TRBJ1-2
V: TRBV5-1
D: NA
size: few

DNA: TGTGCCAGCAGTCCCGGGACAGGGGACTATGGCTACACCTTC
CDR3: CASSPGTGDYGYTF
J: TRBJ1-2
V: TRBV6-1
D: TRBD1
size: many

DNA: TGCAGTGCTAGAGATCCCCGGACTAGCGGGAGCACAGATACGCAGTATTTT
CDR3: CSARDPRTSGSTDTQYF
J: TRBJ2-3
V: TRBV20-1
D: TRBD2
size: few

DNA: TGTGCCAGCAATGAGGGGATTAGACTAGCCTACGAGCAGTACTTC
CDR3: CASNEGIRLAYEQYF
J: TRBJ2-7
V: TRBV28
D: NA
size: few

DNA: TGTGCCAGCAGCCTATCAGTGGGGACAGTAACCTCTGGGGCCAACGTCCTGACTTTC
CDR3: CASSLSVGTVTSGANVLTF
J: TRBJ2-6
V: TRBV7-6
D: TRBD1
size: few

DNA: TGCAGTGCTAACCCCAGACTAGCGGGGGATGGAGAGACCCAGTACTTC
CDR3: CSANPRLAGDGETQYF
J: TRBJ2-5
V: TRBV20-1
D: TRBD2
size: few

DNA: TGTGCCACCAGCAGAGATCGAGGGGGGCTGGGCTACACCTTC
CDR3: CATSRDRGGLGYTF
J: TRBJ1-2
V: TRBV15
D: NA
size: few

DNA: TGCGCCAGCAGCTTGGGGGGCGGGGGACCCACAGATACGCAGTATTTT
CDR3: CASSLGGGGPTDTQYF
J: TRBJ2-3
V: TRBV5-1
D: TRBD2
size: few

DNA: TGTGCCACCAGTGATTGGGCGAACACTGAAGCTTTCTTT
CDR3: CATSDWANTEAFF
J: TRBJ1-1
V: TRBV24-1
D: NA
size: few

DNA: TGCGCCAGCAGCTTGGACAGGGGCATTAGCACCGGGGAGCTGTTTTTT
CDR3: CASSLDRGISTGELFF
J: TRBJ2-2
V: TRBV5-1
D: TRBD1
size: many

DNA: TGTGCCAGCAGCGAGGGGCCCAGGAACACCGGGGAGCTGTTTTTT
CDR3: CASSEGPRNTGELFF
J: TRBJ2-2
V: TRBV9
D: NA
size: many

DNA: TGTGCCAGCAGCGTAGGCCCCAGAGGGACAAAATCAGATACGCAGTATTTT
CDR3: CASSVGPRGTKSDTQYF
J: TRBJ2-3
V: TRBV9
D: NA
size: few

DNA: TGTGCCAGCAGAAGGACAGGGCAGAAATACGAGCAGTACTTC
CDR3: CASRRTGQKYEQYF
J: TRBJ2-7
V: TRBV11-2
D: TRBD1
size: few

DNA: TGCGCCAGCAGCCAAGAGTCTGGCGGGAGGGCCGGGAAGACAGATACGCAGTATTTT
CDR3: CASSQESGGRAGKTDTQYF
J: TRBJ2-3
V: TRBV4-1
D: TRBD2
size: few

DNA: TGCAGTGCTAGAGAACAGGGGATGAACACTGAAGCTTTCTTT
CDR3: CSAREQGMNTEAFF
J: TRBJ1-1
V: TRBV20-1
D: TRBD1
size: few

DNA: TGTGCCACGTCGACGGTGGGGTATGGCTACACCTTC
CDR3: CATSTVGYGYTF
J: TRBJ1-2
V: TRBV6-6
D: NA
size: few

DNA: TGTGCCACCAGTGACCCTGGGACTAGCGGGGGCACAGATACGCAGTATTTT
CDR3: CATSDPGTSGGTDTQYF
J: TRBJ2-3
V: TRBV24-1
D: TRBD2
size: NA

DNA: TGCGCCAGCAGCCAAGAGGGGGACAGGGCTGGCTACGAGCAGTACTTC
CDR3: CASSQEGDRAGYEQYF
J: TRBJ2-7
V: TRBV4-3
D: TRBD1
size: few

DNA: TGTGCCAGCAGCTTGAAGGGAGGCTATGGCTACACCTTC
CDR3: CASSLKGGYGYTF
J: TRBJ1-2
V: TRBV5-6
D: NA
size: NA

DNA: TGTGCCAGCAGTTTATCCGGGGCCAAGAATGAGCAGTTCTTC
CDR3: CASSLSGAKNEQFF
J: TRBJ2-1
V: TRBV27
D: NA
size: few

DNA: TGCAGTGCTAGATGGGGCCCCTACAATGAGCAGTTCTTC
CDR3: CSARWGPYNEQFF
J: TRBJ2-1
V: TRBV20-1
D: NA
size: NA

DNA: TGTGCCAGCAGCCAGGGGTTCACCGGGGAGCTGTTTTTT
CDR3: CASSQGFTGELFF
J: TRBJ2-2
V: TRBV7-2
D: NA
size: NA

DNA: TGTGCCAGCAGTTTAAGCCCCGGGACTAGCGGTGTTGAGCAGTTCTTC
CDR3: CASSLSPGTSGVEQFF
J: TRBJ2-1
V: TRBV27
D: TRBD2
size: few

DNA: TGTGCCAGCAGCAAGGGGTACGGCTATGGCTACACCTTC
CDR3: CASSKGYGYGYTF
J: TRBJ1-2
V: TRBV6-1
D: NA
size: many

DNA: TGTGCCATCAGTGAGCCGGCTCCGGCGACGAGCACAGATACGCAGTATTTT
CDR3: CAISEPAPATSTDTQYF
J: TRBJ2-3
V: TRBV10-3
D: NA
size: few

DNA: TGCGCCAGCAGCCGGGACTTGCTCTACGAGCAGTACTTC
CDR3: CASSRDLLYEQYF
J: TRBJ2-7
V: TRBV5-1
D: NA
size: NA

DNA: TGCAGTGCTCCTCCGGCGGGGTCTGGCGATGAGCAGTTCTTC
CDR3: CSAPPAGSGDEQFF
J: TRBJ2-1
V: TRBV20-1
D: NA
size: NA

DNA: TGTGCCAGCAGTTTTGGGACTAGCGGGGGCTCCTACAATGAGCAGTTCTTC
CDR3: CASSFGTSGGSYNEQFF
J: TRBJ2-1
V: TRBV12-3/TRBV12-4
D: TRBD2
size: NA

DNA: TGTGCCAGCAGCGTATCCTCTGGGACTTCTGAGCAGTTCTTC
CDR3: CASSVSSGTSEQFF
J: TRBJ2-1
V: TRBV9
D: NA
size: NA

DNA: TGTGCCAGCAGCGAGAGAACAGGGGGGTGGGACGAGCAGTACTTC
CDR3: CASSERTGGWDEQYF
J: TRBJ2-7
V: TRBV9
D: TRBD1
size: NA

DNA: TGTGCCAGCAAGGGGGGTGAGACCCAGTACTTC
CDR3: CASKGGETQYF
J: TRBJ2-5
V: TRBV6-5
D: NA
size: few

DNA: TGTGCCAGCAGGACCGAGGTGCCCCAAGAGACCCAGTACTTC
CDR3: CASRTEVPQETQYF
J: TRBJ2-5
V: TRBV5-5
D: NA
size: NA

DNA: TGTGCCAGCAGTGAGTCTGGGGCCAACGTCCTGACTTTC
CDR3: CASSESGANVLTF
J: TRBJ2-6
V: TRBV25-1
D: NA
size: few

DNA: TGCAGTGCTTACATCGGGACAGCTTACAATCAGCCCCAGCATTTT
CDR3: CSAYIGTAYNQPQHF
J: TRBJ1-5
V: TRBV20-1
D: TRBD1
size: NA

DNA: TGTGCCAGCAGCTCGGGGAATCCGTCAGATACGCAGTATTTT
CDR3: CASSSGNPSDTQYF
J: TRBJ2-3
V: TRBV5-8
D: NA
size: NA

DNA: TGCGCCAGCAGCTTGATACAGGGGGATGAGCAGTTCTTC
CDR3: CASSLIQGDEQFF
J: TRBJ2-1
V: TRBV5-1
D: TRBD1
size: NA

DNA: TGTGCCAGCAGTTTAGGGGGACTTGGTTACGAGCAGTACTTC
CDR3: CASSLGGLGYEQYF
J: TRBJ2-7
V: TRBV5-1
D: NA
size: many

DNA: TGCAGCGTCGCTGGACTAGCGGGAGCAGATACGCAGTATTTT
CDR3: CSVAGLAGADTQYF
J: TRBJ2-3
V: TRBV29-1
D: TRBD2
size: few